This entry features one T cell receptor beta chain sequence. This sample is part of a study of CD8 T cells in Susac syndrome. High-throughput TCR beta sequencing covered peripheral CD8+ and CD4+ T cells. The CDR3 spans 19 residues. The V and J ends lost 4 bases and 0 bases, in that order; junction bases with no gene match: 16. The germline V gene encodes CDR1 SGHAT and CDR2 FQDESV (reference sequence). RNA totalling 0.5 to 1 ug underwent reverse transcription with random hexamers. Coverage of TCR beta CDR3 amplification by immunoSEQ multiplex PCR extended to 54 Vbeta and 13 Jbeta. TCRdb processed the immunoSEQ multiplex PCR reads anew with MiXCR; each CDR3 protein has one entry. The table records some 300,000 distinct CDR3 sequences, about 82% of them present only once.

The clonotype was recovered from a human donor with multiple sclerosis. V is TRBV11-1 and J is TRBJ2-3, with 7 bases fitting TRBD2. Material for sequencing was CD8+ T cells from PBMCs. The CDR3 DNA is TGTGCCAGCAGCTACCCCCCCGGGCAAGCGGGGTCTAGCACAGATACGCAGTATTTT. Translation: CASSYPPGQAGSSTDTQYF.